This T cell receptor beta chain was retrieved from a study of CD8 T cells in ankylosing spondylitis (dated by TCRdb to about 2017). At the level of the whole study: The study profiled T cell receptor beta repertoires in healthy donors and ankylosing spondylitis patients to find disease-linked TCR variants. Peripheral blood was sampled, and synovial fluid was additionally collected from ankylosing spondylitis patients. The full study cohort was made up of approximately 24 ankylosing spondylitis patients and 108 healthy donors.

Summary of the overall study and its limitations: A CD8+ phenotype was shown by the disease-linked clones, which were found at relatively low frequencies in peripheral blood. According to the report, matched synovial fluid samples from ankylosing spondylitis patients were significantly enriched for the disease-linked clones. Blood from ankylosing spondylitis patients appeared to be characterized by a TCR beta motif composed of several highly homologous amino acid variants. Some of the motif variants had been reported before in the synovial fluid and blood of reactive arthritis patients, a finding that suggests common disease-initiation mechanisms.

Sequencer: Illumina HiSeq 2500. TCR beta libraries were prepared by quantitative 5'-RACE with molecular barcodes. In the original analysis: Disease-linked TCR variants were identified with a new computational method built on a probabilistic model of VDJ rearrangement. TCRdb's own reprocessing of the public reads used fastp at Q25 and MiXCR and kept productive beta chains. Rows matching on CDR3 protein sequence are summarized as one entry with the most common DNA and genes. For this entry, the V and J calls and clone size follow TCRdb and not the study's own pipeline. For this sample there are more than 300,000 distinct CDR3 sequences; 6.5% to 10% appear just once. The ten biggest clones cover about 14% of the sample. As for this clonotype: Its target antigen remains unknown. Per-nucleotide qualities are absent, and no much larger clonotype sits a single base away.

Sequencing was performed on blood, either unsorted or a sorted T cell fraction (not recorded which). The receptor comes from a male donor with ankylosing spondylitis.

The DNA sequence reads TGTGCCAGCAGTTTACAGGAATTAGGGTCCCCGACCCAGCATTTT. It translates as CASSLQELGSPTQHF. The sequence links TRBV12-3 or TRBV12-4 to TRBJ1-5; confidence is insufficient to name the D gene. The CDR3 has 15 amino acids, counting the end cysteine and phenylalanine. Here the CDR3 DNA is all that survives: 45 bases in frame from base 1. Trimming removed 2 bases from V and 11 bases from J, leaving 19 bases between the germline ends.